These 9 T cell receptor beta chains share one sample of origin, sequenced in a study of radiation and T cells in renal cell carcinoma. Sequencing used immunoSEQ multiplex PCR; TCRdb keeps in-frame clones, though not all of them. The sample holds around 140,000 clones, about 88% seen once. Time point: blood 4 weeks post-SBRT, at nephrectomy. The treatment: 15 Gy SBRT to primary tumor, nephrectomy 4 weeks later. The sample consisted of blood, taken from a patient whose treatment included radiotherapy and nephrectomy. These receptors were obtained from a woman in her forties or fifties with renal cell carcinoma.

J is TRBJ2-1 and V is TRBV2, with D perhaps TRBD1 or TRBD2 (5 bases each). The CDR3 runs to 14 residues. Germline-derived CDR1 and CDR2 are SNHLY and FYNNEI. V dropped 10 bases and J dropped 10 bases, with 23 bases sitting between them. CDR3 residues: CATSPRDPGVEQFF. CDR3 coding DNA: TGTGCCACCTCACCCCGGGACCCCGGTGTGGAGCAGTTCTTC. The whole variable domain, filled in from reference TRBV2 and TRBJ2-1, reads EPEVTQTPSHQVTQMGQEVILRCVPISNHLYFYWYRQILGQKVEFLVSFYNNEISEKSEIFDDQFSVERPDGSNFTLKIRSTKLEDSAMYFCATSPRDPGVEQFFGPGTRLTVL.

The chain is built from TRBV7-7 and TRBJ2-2; 10 nucleotides align to TRBD2. V lost 5 bases and J lost 7; bases outside the gene matches: 7. CDR1 is SSHAT, CDR2 FNYEAQ, per germline (reference sequence). This CDR3 comprises 15 residues. The CDR3 sequence is CASSVGTSELGELFF. In nucleotides, the CDR3 is TGTGCCAGCAGCGTCGGGACTAGCGAGCTCGGGGAGCTGTTTTTT.

The chain combines TRBV9 with TRBJ2-1, with D maybe TRBD1 (6 bases). V dropped 4 bases and J dropped 0 bases, with 14 bases sitting between them. This CDR3 comprises 16 residues. In germline, CDR1 is SGDLS, CDR2 YYNGEE. CDR3 sequence (DNA): TGTGCCAGCAGCCCAGACAGGCGAAGCTCCTACAATGAGCAGTTCTTC. Protein sequence: CASSPDRRSSYNEQFF.

The CDR3 DNA sequence: TGTGCCAGCAGCTTGGAGGGTGGAGGAGGGGTTTACAATGAGCAGTTCTTC. It specifies CASSLEGGGGVYNEQFF. J is TRBJ2-1 and V is TRBV7-2, with D perhaps matching TRBD2 (6 bases). This CDR3 contains 17 residues. V was clipped by 3 bases and J by 4 bases, with 19 bases between them. Germline loops: CDR1 SGHTA, CDR2 FQGNSA.

The rearrangement joins TRBV4-3 to TRBJ1-3; no reliable D call. V gave up 1 base and J gave up 0 bases, with 10 bases separating them. This CDR3 spans 16 amino acids. Germline CDR1 LGHNA, CDR2 YSLEER. The CDR3 region is CASSQVTGISGNTIYF. Written as DNA, the CDR3 is TGCGCCAGCAGCCAAGTTACGGGAATCTCTGGAAACACCATATATTTT.

This chain links TRBV21-1 with TRBJ2-7; the table calls TRBD1, which could not be checked here. TRBV21-1 is labeled a pseudogene. There are 17 residues in the CDR3. The CDR3 reads CASSKAETGQGASEQYF. The CDR3 region has the DNA TGTGCCAGCAGCAAAGCCGAAACCGGACAGGGGGCTAGCGAGCAGTACTTC.

The chain recombines TRBV5-6 with TRBJ2-7; 7 nucleotides match TRBD2. The CDR3 consists of 15 residues. Trimming cost V 4 bases and J 1 base; bases outside gene matches: 8. In germline, CDR1 is SGHDT, CDR2 YYEEEE. The CDR3 region has the DNA TGTGCCAGCAGCCGGGCGGGGGATCTGTCCTACGAGCAGTACTTC. This translates into CASSRAGDLSYEQYF.

V is TRBV9 and J is TRBJ2-3; 12 nucleotides line up with TRBD2. Germline CDR1 SGDLS, CDR2 YYNGEE. V trimming: 0 bases; J trimming: 4 bases; junction bases outside the gene matches: 0. The CDR3 consists of 15 residues. For the CDR3, the DNA is TGTGCCAGCAGCGTAGGACTAGCGGGAGCAGATACGCAGTATTTT. Protein product: CASSVGLAGADTQYF.

The chain combines TRBV28 with TRBJ1-2, with 7 bases lining up with TRBD1. Germline CDR1 MDHEN, CDR2 SYDVKM. The CDR3 totals 13 residues. J lost 4 bases, V lost 5 bases, and 4 bases had no gene match. CDR3 loop: CASSRSGGYGYTF. CDR3 coding DNA: TGTGCCAGCAGTCGATCAGGGGGCTATGGCTACACCTTC.